A single sample gave rise to the 6 T cell receptor beta chains below, sequenced in a study of blood T cell repertoires in COVID-19. Using immunoSEQ multiplex PCR, the repertoire was profiled, and TCRdb retains in-frame clones only, with some absent. The sample lists roughly 81,000 clones, 87% occurring once. The sample comprised peripheral blood. Source of these receptors: a man aged 30 to 45 with acute or convalescent COVID-19.

V is TRBV23-1 and J is TRBJ2-1, with D perhaps matching TRBD1 (6 bases). TRBV23-1 is annotated as an ORF whose role is uncertain. The germline V and J ends were trimmed by 2 bases and 5 bases, with 13 bases remaining between them. The CDR3 extends over 15 amino acids. CDR3 in DNA: TGCGCCAGCAGTCAAGCAGGGGAGAGAGACAATGAGCAGTTCTTC. Amino acid sequence: CASSQAGERDNEQFF.

The genes are TRBV6-5 and TRBJ2-7; TRBD2 matches at 7 bases. CDR1 is MNHEY and CDR2 is SVGAGI in the germline V gene. This CDR3 has 12 residues. The V and J ends lost 2 bases and 6 bases, in that order; junction bases with no gene match: 1. CDR3 sequence: CASSYGGGEQYF. As DNA, the CDR3 is TGTGCCAGCAGTTACGGGGGGGGCGAGCAGTACTTC.

The CDR3 here is CASSMGRGQGKTQYF. As DNA, the CDR3 is TGTGCCAGTAGTATGGGGAGGGGCCAAGGAAAGACCCAGTACTTC. The chain couples TRBV19 to TRBJ2-5; TRBD2 matches at 7 bases. Germline V gives CDR1 LNHDA, CDR2 SQIVND (reference sequence). This CDR3 is 15 amino acids long. V was pared by 3 bases and J by 6 bases, with 10 bases of the junction left unmatched.

Concerning this clone: Its ends do not fully match the called genes, so a read error is possible. The chain couples TRBV7-7 to TRBJ2-2, with 7 bases matching TRBD1. Germline loops: CDR1 SSHAT, CDR2 FNYEAQ (reference sequence). CDR3 size: 15 residues. CDR3 amino acids: CASSPRTGNTGELFF. CDR3 nucleotide sequence: TGTGCTAGCAGCCCGCGGACAGGGAACACCGGGGAGCTGTTTTTT.

The table lists this clone with a count of one. The gene calls are TRBV7-9 and TRBJ2-6, with unresolved D. Trimming shortened V by 5 bases and J by 0 bases, and 5 bases separated the two germline ends. The germline CDR1 and CDR2 sequences are SEHNR and FQNEAQ (reference sequence). The CDR3 runs to 14 residues. The CDR3 bases are TGTGCCAGCAGCCGTAACTCTGGGGCCAACGTCCTGACTTTC. Protein sequence: CASSRNSGANVLTF.

The J gene is TRBJ1-6, the V gene TRBV5-1; D perhaps matches TRBD1 (5 bases). Trimming took off 4 bases at V and 5 bases at J, with 16 bases between the two ends. CDR1 is SGHRS, CDR2 YFSETQ, per germline. This CDR3 is 16 amino acids long. The CDR3 DNA reads as TGCGCCAGCAGCCCATTATGGGGCAGGAATAATTCACCCCTCCACTTT. Translation: CASSPLWGRNNSPLHF.